The text below deals with one TCR beta chain. Its matching antigen is unknown. The sample belongs to a study of cytomegalovirus exposure and HLA in healthy donors. Study observations and caveats: It was confirmed in vitro that a few of the CMV-associated chains were specific for CMV antigens. An analysis done earlier found most TCR beta V segments productive about 87% or about 30% of the time. It was only CMV serostatus that was available as immune exposure information. The majority of TCR sequences were rare, yet some public TCRs appeared in many donors.

Trimming took off 4 bases at V and 4 bases at J, with 17 bases between the two ends. The CDR3 extends over 15 amino acids. From germline, CDR1 is SGDLS and CDR2 YYNGEE. The PCR contained 60 Vbeta and 13 Jbeta primers. Repertoires were generated with immunoSEQ multiplex PCR, while TCRdb's copy carries only in-frame clones and drops some. This table has about 100,000 clones, around two thirds appearing once. The rearrangement links TRBV9 to TRBJ1-2; D uncertain. Sequenced sample: PBMCs. This receptor was obtained from a man younger than 40 in good health and CMV-seropositive. The CDR3 region is CASSSTGDGLYGYTF. The CDR3 DNA is TGTGCCAGCAGCTCTACCGGCGACGGACTCTATGGCTACACCTTC.